This T cell receptor (beta chain) came from a study of blood T cells in healthy people across ages. With a J-beta primer mix and a sample-barcoded 5' primer, a second PCR ran roughly 7 to 11 cycles. One entry per CDR3 protein results from TCRdb running MiXCR on the 5' RACE reads. The repertoire holds about 570,000 distinct CDR3 sequences, with approximately 25% as singletons. This clonotype was counted only a few times. Unmatched junction bases numbered 5, after V lost 1 base and J lost 5 bases. This CDR3 has 14 amino acids. From germline, CDR1 is LGHNT and CDR2 FRNRAP. Sequenced sample: blood. The sequence came from a woman in her seventies in good health. This rearrangement joins TRBV12-5 to TRBJ2-7; TRBD1 matches at 7 bases. CDR3 amino acids: CASGLGQGKNEQYF. CDR3 in DNA: TGTGCTAGTGGTTTGGGACAGGGTAAGAACGAGCAGTACTTC.